Included here is one TCR beta chain sequence, with context. Germline V gene lookup returns CDR1 DFQATT and CDR2 SNEGSKA (reference sequence). The CDR3 has 15 residues. The V gene end was trimmed by 5 bases and the J gene end by 2 bases; junction bases not matched to a gene: 4. These data originate in a study of T cells in Graves' hyperthyroidism and ophthalmopathy. Study details: Peripheral blood draws took place at initial diagnosis, ahead of any treatment.

For the diagnoses, clinical symptoms, serum thyroxine and TRAb, thyroid ultrasound and orbital computed tomography were used. There were TCR beta CDR3 regions amplified from RNA transcripts. HTBI primers were used for first-round RT-PCR of the TCR CDR3. TCRdb ran MiXCR on the multiplex PCR reads and lists one entry per CDR3 protein. The table records hundreds of thousands of distinct CDR3 sequences, 15% to 18% of them present only once. This rearrangement joins TRBV20-1 to TRBJ2-2, with 11 bases matching TRBD2. Sequencing was performed on blood. The clonotype originates from a woman in her late teens or twenties with Graves' hyperthyroidism. The DNA for the CDR3 is TGCAGTGCTGAACTAGCGGGAGATAACACCGGGGAGCTGTTTTTT. Translated, it gives CSAELAGDNTGELFF.